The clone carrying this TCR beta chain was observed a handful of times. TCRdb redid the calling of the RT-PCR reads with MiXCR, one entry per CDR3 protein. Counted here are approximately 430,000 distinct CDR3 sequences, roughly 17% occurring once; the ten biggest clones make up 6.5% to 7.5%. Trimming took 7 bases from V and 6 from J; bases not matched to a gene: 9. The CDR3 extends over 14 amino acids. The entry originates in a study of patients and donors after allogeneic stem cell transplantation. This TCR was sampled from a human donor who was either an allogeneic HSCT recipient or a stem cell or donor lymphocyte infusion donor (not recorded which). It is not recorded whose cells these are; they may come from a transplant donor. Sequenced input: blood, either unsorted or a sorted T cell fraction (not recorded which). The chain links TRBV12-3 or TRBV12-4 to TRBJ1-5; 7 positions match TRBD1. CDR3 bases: TGTGCCAGCAAAGGACAGGTAGGAAGTCAGCCCCAGCATTTT. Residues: CASKGQVGSQPQHF.